This entry is about one TCR beta chain. As yet, its antigen is unknown. The germline CDR1 and CDR2 sequences are SGHNT and YYREEE (reference sequence). The CDR3 is 12 amino acids. Trimming removed 3 bases from V and 5 bases from J; junction bases left unmatched: 0. Produced via immunoSEQ multiplex PCR; TCRdb's table is partial and in-frame only. This table has hundreds of thousands of clones, 95% appearing once. This sample is part of a study of shared clonotypes between healthy human individuals. Study-level points and caveats: Clonotype sharing across donors was expected to vary with sequencing depth. Naive subsets, compared against memory subsets, generally had larger estimated richness values.

Selected positively for CCR7 and CD45RO-negative, naive CD8 cells excluded terminally differentiated effector memory CD45RA+ cells. The TCR originated in a woman aged 25 to 45 in good health. The chain has TRBV5-4 and TRBJ2-3, with TRBD2 matching 7 bases. The specimen was naive CD8+ T cells sorted from blood. CDR3 coding DNA: TGTGCCAGCAGCTCTAGCGGAGATACGCAGTATTTT. Protein sequence: CASSSSGDTQYF.